The 17 T cell receptor beta chains below come from one sample, sequenced in a study of T-cell reconstitution after alpha-beta-depleted transplantation in children. Using unique molecular identifiers, the investigators prepared the TCRbeta library. Each CDR3 protein gets one entry after TCRdb re-called the PCR reads with MiXCR. This sample carries 150,000 to 250,000 distinct CDR3 sequences, roughly 15% of them seen once, and the ten largest clones take under 15%. Sequencing was performed on PBMCs from the stem cell graft donor, taken from the stem cell graft. Receptors were obtained from a human donor who donated a stem cell graft to a child with acute lymphoblastic leukemia.

The chain links TRBV5-1 to TRBJ2-7, with TRBD1 identical over 7 bases. The CDR3 totals 12 residues. Germline V gene data show CDR1 as SGHRS and CDR2 as YFSETQ. With V trimmed by 5 bases and J by 10 bases, 9 bases remained unmatched. CDR3 sequence reads: CASSEGTADQYF. The CDR3 DNA reads as TGCGCCAGCAGTGAAGGGACAGCCGACCAGTACTTC.

This clonotype was seen ten or more times. This chain uses TRBV3-1 with TRBJ1-3; D is possibly TRBD1 (5 bases). Germline CDR1 LGHDT, CDR2 YNNKEL (reference sequence). The V and J ends lost 1 base and 1 base respectively, with 11 bases between them. The CDR3 is 16 amino acids. The CDR3 DNA follows: TGTGCCAGCAGCCAAGCAAAGGGGCAATCTGGAAACACCATATATTTT. Amino acids: CASSQAKGQSGNTIYF.

The rearrangement uses TRBV28 and TRBJ2-1, with 11 positions matching TRBD2. Trimming took 5 bases from V and 9 from J; bases not matched to a gene: 9. The germline V gene encodes CDR1 MDHEN and CDR2 SYDVKM. There are 15 residues in the CDR3. The CDR3 region is CASSIAGGPLSEQFF. The CDR3, as DNA: TGTGCCAGCAGTATAGCGGGAGGGCCATTGTCTGAGCAGTTCTTC.

This clonotype has at least ten counts. This rearrangement joins TRBV6-5 to TRBJ1-4; TRBD1 agrees at 7 bases. Trimming cost V 4 bases and J 4 bases; bases outside gene matches: 18. The CDR3 has 19 amino acids. Germline CDR1 MNHEY, CDR2 SVGAGI. CDR3 in amino acids: CASSSTGTPALSGNEKLFF. The CDR3 DNA sequence: TGTGCCAGCAGTTCGACAGGGACCCCTGCCTTGTCTGGTAATGAAAAACTGTTTTTT.

This clonotype was seen more than once but under ten times. The CDR3 spells CASSHQLGENTEAFF. Here the CDR3 DNA reads TGTGCCAGCAGCCACCAGTTGGGGGAGAACACTGAAGCTTTCTTT. The chain links TRBV7-2 to TRBJ1-1; D possibly corresponds to TRBD1 (5 bases). CDR3 length equals 15 residues. The germline V and J ends were trimmed by 5 bases and 1 base, with 14 bases remaining between them. Looked up from germline, CDR1 is SGHTA and CDR2 is FQGNSA.

This clonotype was detected many times. This sequence joins TRBV29-1 and TRBJ1-1, with 11 bases identical to TRBD1. Germline V gene sequence: CDR1 SQVTM, CDR2 ANQGSEA. This CDR3 is 12 amino acids long. V lost 7 bases and J lost 7; bases outside the gene matches: 5. The CDR3 is CSATGQGVEAFF. The CDR3 nucleotides read TGCAGCGCCACGGGACAGGGGGTTGAAGCTTTCTTT.

This clonotype was picked up many times. V is TRBV12-3 or TRBV12-4 and J is TRBJ1-1, with 9 positions matching TRBD1. The CDR3 consists of 13 residues. Trimming removed 7 bases from V and 6 bases from J; junction bases left unmatched: 6. The CDR3 is CASTSNRGPEAFF. As DNA, the CDR3 is TGTGCCAGCACCTCAAACAGGGGGCCTGAAGCTTTCTTT.

The sample holds one count of this clonotype. The chain links TRBV11-3 to TRBJ2-2; D remains unclear. This CDR3 is 13 amino acids long. Germline assignment: CDR1 SGHNT and CDR2 YENEEA. V lost 2 bases and J 5 bases, leaving 6 bases between the germline ends. This CDR3 is CASSLQPTGELFF. CDR3 in DNA: TGTGCCAGCAGCTTACAGCCTACCGGGGAGCTGTTTTTT.

The rearrangement links TRBV11-3 to TRBJ1-2; 11 nucleotides line up with TRBD1. After removal of 5 bases from V and 7 bases from J, the junction contained 6 bases not matched to a gene. The CDR3 is made up of 14 amino acids. Germline V CDR1 and CDR2: SGHNT, YENEEA. As DNA, the CDR3 is TGTGCCAGCAGCGCCGGACAGGGGGCGGCTGGCTACACCTTC. Its protein product is CASSAGQGAAGYTF.

This clonotype was detected ten times or more. CDR3 bases: TGCGCCAGCAGCTTGACGGGGACAGGGTACAATGAGCAGTTCTTC. It specifies CASSLTGTGYNEQFF. The rearrangement joins TRBV5-1 to TRBJ2-1, with 9 bases fitting TRBD1. The CDR3 extends over 15 amino acids. CDR1 SGHRS and CDR2 YFSETQ come from the germline V gene. The V segment lost 1 base and the J segment 4 bases; nucleotides outside the gene matches: 3.

This clonotype showed up many times. The V call is TRBV4-1, the J call TRBJ2-5, with 15 bases fitting TRBD2. Germline-derived CDR1 and CDR2 are MGHRA and YSYEKL. The trim removed 0 bases at V and 5 bases at J, leaving 1 base unmatched. This CDR3 has 16 amino acids. The CDR3 sequence is CASSQEGTSGRETQYF. For the CDR3, the DNA is TGCGCCAGCAGCCAAGAAGGGACTAGCGGGAGGGAGACCCAGTACTTC.

Of note for this clonotype: A much larger clone lies one base from this, so it may be a read error. V and J are TRBV5-1 and TRBJ1-2; D is ambiguous. Trimming took off 0 bases at V and 8 bases at J, with 14 bases between the two ends. Germline V CDR1 and CDR2: SGHRS, YFSETQ. The CDR3 consists of 14 residues. The CDR3 region is CASSLVTGSRGYTF. CDR3 nucleotide sequence: TGCGCCAGCAGCTTGGTTACTGGGTCGAGGGGCTACACCTTC.

This clonotype has ten or more counts. This chain links TRBV29-1 with TRBJ1-1, with D perhaps TRBD1 (5 bases). The germline V gene encodes CDR1 SQVTM and CDR2 ANQGSEA. The CDR3 has 12 residues. Trimming stripped 8 bases from V and 1 base from J, with 11 bases between. The CDR3 region has the DNA TGCAGCTCTGGGACGGCGAACACTGAAGCTTTCTTT. Translated: CSSGTANTEAFF. The full variable domain, with the rest looked up from reference TRBV29-1 and TRBJ1-1, is SAVISQKPSRDICQRGTSLTIQCQVDSQVTMMFWYRQQPGQSLTLIATANQGSEATYESGFVIDKFPISRPNLTFSTLTVSNMSPEDSSIYLCSSGTANTEAFFGQGTRLTVV.

This clonotype occurred many times. The chain links TRBV7-9 to TRBJ1-3; no clear D gene. The V and J ends lost 5 bases and 0 bases respectively, with 11 bases between them. Germline V gene lookup returns CDR1 SEHNR and CDR2 FQNEAQ (reference sequence). The CDR3 covers 15 residues. The CDR3 DNA reads as TGTGCCAGCAGCCCCAGACTCCACTCTGGAAACACCATATATTTT. It yields the protein CASSPRLHSGNTIYF.

Written as DNA, the CDR3 is TGTGCCAGCAGCTTAGCTGTAGCGGGGAGCGAGGGTGAGCAGTTCTTC. Translation gives CASSLAVAGSEGEQFF. The J gene is TRBJ2-1, the V gene TRBV7-4, with 8 positions matching TRBD2. Germline lookup yields CDR1 SGHVT and CDR2 SQSDAQ. V lost 0 bases, J lost 9 bases, and 10 bases stayed unmatched. The CDR3 sequence is 16 residues long. Drawing the rest from reference TRBV7-4 and TRBJ2-1, the complete variable domain is GAGVSQSPRYKVAKRGRDVALRCDSISGHVTLYWYRQTLGQGSEVLTYSQSDAQRDKSGRPSGRFSAERPERSVSTLKIQRTEQGDSAVYLCASSLAVAGSEGEQFFGPGTRLTVL.

This clonotype was observed at least ten times. J is TRBJ2-1 and V is TRBV20-1, with TRBD2 matching 7 bases. Germline V gene data show CDR1 as DFQATT and CDR2 as SNEGSKA (reference sequence). J was trimmed by 0 bases and V by 6 bases; bases with no gene match: 8. This CDR3 is 15 amino acids long. CDR3: CSAIGGRSSYNEQFF. In nucleotides, the CDR3 is TGCAGTGCCATAGGCGGGAGAAGCTCCTACAATGAGCAGTTCTTC.

This chain connects TRBV12-3 or TRBV12-4 to TRBJ2-5; 8 nucleotides align to TRBD2. CDR3 length: 13 residues. V gave up 1 base and J gave up 6 bases; unmatched junction bases: 1. The CDR3 sequence is CASSLGGRQTQYF. CDR3 bases: TGTGCCAGCAGTTTAGGCGGGAGGCAGACCCAGTACTTC.